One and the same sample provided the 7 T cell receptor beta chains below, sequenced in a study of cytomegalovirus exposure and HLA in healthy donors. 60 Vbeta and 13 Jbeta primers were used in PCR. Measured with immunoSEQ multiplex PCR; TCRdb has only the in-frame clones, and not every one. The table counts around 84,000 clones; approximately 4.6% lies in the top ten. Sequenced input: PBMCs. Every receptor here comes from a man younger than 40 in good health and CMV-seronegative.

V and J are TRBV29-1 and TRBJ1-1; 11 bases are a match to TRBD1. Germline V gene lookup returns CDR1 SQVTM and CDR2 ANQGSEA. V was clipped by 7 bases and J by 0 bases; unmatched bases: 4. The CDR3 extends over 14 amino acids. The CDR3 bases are TGCAGCGCCTCGGACAGGGGGCTGAACACTGAAGCTTTCTTT. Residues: CSASDRGLNTEAFF.

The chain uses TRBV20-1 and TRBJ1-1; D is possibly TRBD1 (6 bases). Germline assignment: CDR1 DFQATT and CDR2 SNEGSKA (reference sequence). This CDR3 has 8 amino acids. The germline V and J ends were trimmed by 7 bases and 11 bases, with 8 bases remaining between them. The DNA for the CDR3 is TGCAGTGGAGGGGGTGCTTTCTTT. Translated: CSGGGAFF.

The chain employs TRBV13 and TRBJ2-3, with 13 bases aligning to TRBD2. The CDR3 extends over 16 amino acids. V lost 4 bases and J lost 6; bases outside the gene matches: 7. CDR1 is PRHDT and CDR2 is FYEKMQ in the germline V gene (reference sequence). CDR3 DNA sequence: TGTGCCAGCAGCTCGAGGACTAGCGGGAGAGCGGATACGCAGTATTTT. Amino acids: CASSSRTSGRADTQYF.

As DNA, the CDR3 is TGCGCCAGCAGTGAGTTCCGTGAGCAGTTCTTC. It yields the protein CASSEFREQFF. V gene TRBV10-2 combines with J gene TRBJ2-1; D not resolved. Germline assignment: CDR1 WSHSY and CDR2 SAAADI. Trimming stripped 1 base from V and 9 bases from J, with 4 bases between. The CDR3 contains 11 residues.

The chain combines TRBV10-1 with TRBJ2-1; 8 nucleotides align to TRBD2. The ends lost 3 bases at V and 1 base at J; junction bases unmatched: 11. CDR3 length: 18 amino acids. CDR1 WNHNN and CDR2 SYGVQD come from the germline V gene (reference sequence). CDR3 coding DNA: TGCGCCAGCAGTGACGGTCGGGGGGGGATAGTATCCTACAATGAGCAGTTCTTC. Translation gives CASSDGRGGIVSYNEQFF.

CDR3 protein: CASSYSQVNQETQYF. The CDR3 nucleotides read TGTGCCAGCAGTTACTCCCAGGTCAACCAAGAGACCCAGTACTTC. The chain employs TRBV6-6 and TRBJ2-5; D ambiguous. The CDR3 has 15 amino acids. Between the trimmed V and J ends, which lost 0 bases and 0 bases, there was a span of 8 bases. Germline V gene lookup returns CDR1 MNHNY and CDR2 SVGAGI (reference sequence).

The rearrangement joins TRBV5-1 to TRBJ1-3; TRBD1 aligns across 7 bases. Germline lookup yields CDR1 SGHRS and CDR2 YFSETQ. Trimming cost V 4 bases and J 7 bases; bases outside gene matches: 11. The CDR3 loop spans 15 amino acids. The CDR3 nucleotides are TGCGCCAGCAGCCCAACTAACGGACAGGCCAACACCATATATTTT. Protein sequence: CASSPTNGQANTIYF.